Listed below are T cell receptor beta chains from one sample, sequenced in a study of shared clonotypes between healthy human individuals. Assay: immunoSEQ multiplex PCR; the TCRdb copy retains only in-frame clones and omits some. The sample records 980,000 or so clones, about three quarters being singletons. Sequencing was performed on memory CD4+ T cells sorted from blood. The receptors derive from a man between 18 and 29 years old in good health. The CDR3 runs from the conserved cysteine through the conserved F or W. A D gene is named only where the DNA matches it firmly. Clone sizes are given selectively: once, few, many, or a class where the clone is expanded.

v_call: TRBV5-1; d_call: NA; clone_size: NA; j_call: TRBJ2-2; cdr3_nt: TGCGCCAGCAGGGGATCGAACACCGGGGAGCTGTTTTTT; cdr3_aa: CASRGSNTGELFF
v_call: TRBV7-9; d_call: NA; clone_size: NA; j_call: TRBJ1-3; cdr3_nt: TGTGCCAGCAGCGAGGGACACGGAAACACCATATATTTT; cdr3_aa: CASSEGHGNTIYF
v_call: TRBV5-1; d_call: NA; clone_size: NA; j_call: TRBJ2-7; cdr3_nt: TGCGCCAGCAGCTACGGGACCTCTTCCGGAGAGCAGTACTTC; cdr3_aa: CASSYGTSSGEQYF
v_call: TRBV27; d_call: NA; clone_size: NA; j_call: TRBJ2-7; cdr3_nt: TGTGCCAGCAGTCCCCTGGGTAGTGGGGGGTACTACGAGCAGTACTTC; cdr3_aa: CASSPLGSGGYYEQYF
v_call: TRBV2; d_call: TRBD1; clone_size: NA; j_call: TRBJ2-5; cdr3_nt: TGTGCCAGCGGAAGGACAGGGGTTAGGGAGACCCAGTACTTC; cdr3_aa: CASGRTGVRETQYF
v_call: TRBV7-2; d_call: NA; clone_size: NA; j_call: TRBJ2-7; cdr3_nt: TGTGCCAGCAGCTTATTTAGGGATGAGCAGTACTTC; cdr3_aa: CASSLFRDEQYF
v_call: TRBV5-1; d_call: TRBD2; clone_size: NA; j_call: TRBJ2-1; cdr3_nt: TGCGCCAGCAGCTTGGTTCTAGCGGGAGTAAATGAGCAGTTCTTC; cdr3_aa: CASSLVLAGVNEQFF
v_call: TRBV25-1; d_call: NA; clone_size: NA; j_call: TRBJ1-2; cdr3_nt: TGTGCCAGCAGTGAAGGGAGCCCCTATGGCTACACCTTC; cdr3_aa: CASSEGSPYGYTF
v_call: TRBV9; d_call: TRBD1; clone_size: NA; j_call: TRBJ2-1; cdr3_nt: TGTGCCAGCAGCGTAGAGGGGGCTAGGCTCAATGAGCAGTTCTTC; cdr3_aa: CASSVEGARLNEQFF
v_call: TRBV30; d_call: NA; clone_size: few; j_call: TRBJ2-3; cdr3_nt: TGTGCCTGGAGTGCCGGTCCAGGACTCAGGACAGATACGCAGTATTTT; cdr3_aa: CAWSAGPGLRTDTQYF
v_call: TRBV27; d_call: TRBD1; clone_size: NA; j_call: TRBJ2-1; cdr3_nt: TGTGCCAGCAGTTTCGAAGGACAGGGGGCATACAATGAGCAGTTCTTC; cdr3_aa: CASSFEGQGAYNEQFF
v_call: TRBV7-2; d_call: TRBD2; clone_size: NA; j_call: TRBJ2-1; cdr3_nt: TGTGCCAGCAGCTTAATGACGTCAAGCGGGGGGAATGAGCAGTTCTTC; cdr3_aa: CASSLMTSSGGNEQFF
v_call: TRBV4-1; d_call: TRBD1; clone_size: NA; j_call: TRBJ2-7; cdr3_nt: TGCGCCAGCAGCCGACAGGGCACCTACGAGCAGTACTTC; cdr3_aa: CASSRQGTYEQYF
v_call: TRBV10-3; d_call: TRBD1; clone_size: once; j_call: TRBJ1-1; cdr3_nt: TGTGCCATCAGAGACAGGGCGGACACTGAAGCTTTCTTT; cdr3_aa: CAIRDRADTEAFF
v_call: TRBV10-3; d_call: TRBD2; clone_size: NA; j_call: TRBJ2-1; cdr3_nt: TGTGCCACCGATGGGGGGGGCTCCTACAATGAGCAGTTCTTC; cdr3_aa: CATDGGGSYNEQFF
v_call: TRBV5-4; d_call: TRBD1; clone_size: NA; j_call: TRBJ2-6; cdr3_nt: TGTGCCAGCAGCTTGGCGGGACAGGCCGGGGGGGCCAACGTCCTGACTTTC; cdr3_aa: CASSLAGQAGGANVLTF
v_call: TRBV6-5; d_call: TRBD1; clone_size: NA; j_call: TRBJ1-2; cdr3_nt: TGTGCCAGCACCTTGACAGGGAGAGCTAACTATGGCTACACCTTC; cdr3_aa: CASTLTGRANYGYTF
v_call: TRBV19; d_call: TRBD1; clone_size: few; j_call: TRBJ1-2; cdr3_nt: TGTGCCAGTAGTAGACTGGACAGGGGGGGCTATGGCTACACCTTC; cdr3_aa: CASSRLDRGGYGYTF
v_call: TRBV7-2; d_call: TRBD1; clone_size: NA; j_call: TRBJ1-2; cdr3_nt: TGTGCCAGCAGCGTACAACAGGGGTTAGATGGCTACACCTTC; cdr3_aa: CASSVQQGLDGYTF
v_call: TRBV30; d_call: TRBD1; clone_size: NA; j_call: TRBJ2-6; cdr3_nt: TGTGCCTGGAGTAGAGGGGGCGTAGTCTACTCTGGGGCCAACGTCCTGACTTTC; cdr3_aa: CAWSRGGVVYSGANVLTF
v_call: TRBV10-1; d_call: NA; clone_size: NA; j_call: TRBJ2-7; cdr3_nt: TGCGCCAGCAGTGAGTCGGGCAAGACCTACGAGCAGTACTTC; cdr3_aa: CASSESGKTYEQYF
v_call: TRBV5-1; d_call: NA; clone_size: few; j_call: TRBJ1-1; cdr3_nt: TGCGCCAGCAGCCAAGGGGGGGTGAACACTGAAGCTTTCTTT; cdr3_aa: CASSQGGVNTEAFF
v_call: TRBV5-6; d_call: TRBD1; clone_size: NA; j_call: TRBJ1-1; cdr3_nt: TGTGCCAGCAGCTTGGGATTAGGGGGCCGGACTGAAGCTTTCTTT; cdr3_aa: CASSLGLGGRTEAFF
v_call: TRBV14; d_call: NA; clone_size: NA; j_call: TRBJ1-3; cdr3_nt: TGTGCCAGCAGCCGAGGAACAGGTCCCTCGGGGAACACCATATATTTT; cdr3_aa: CASSRGTGPSGNTIYF
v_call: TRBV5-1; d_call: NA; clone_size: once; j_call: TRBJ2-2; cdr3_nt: TGCGCCAGCAGCCAGGGATTCGGCACCGGGGAGCTGTTTTTT; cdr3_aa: CASSQGFGTGELFF
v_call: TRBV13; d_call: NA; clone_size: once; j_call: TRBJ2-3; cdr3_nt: TGTGCCAGCAGCCCAGGCCAGCGAAGCACAGATACGCAGTATTTT; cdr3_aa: CASSPGQRSTDTQYF
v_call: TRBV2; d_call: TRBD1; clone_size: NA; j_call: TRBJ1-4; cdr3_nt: TGTGCCAGCAGACGGGACAGGGGTGCTACTAATGAAAAACTGTTTTTT; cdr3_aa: CASRRDRGATNEKLFF
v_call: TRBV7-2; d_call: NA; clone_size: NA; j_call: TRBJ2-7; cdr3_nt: TGTGCCAGCAGCCTTGGGGTGCAGGGCCGCTACGAGCAGTACTTC; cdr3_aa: CASSLGVQGRYEQYF
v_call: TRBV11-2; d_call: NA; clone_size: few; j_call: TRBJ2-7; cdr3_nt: TGTGCCAGCAGCGTAGGGACGGTCCCCTACGAGCAGTACTTC; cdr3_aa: CASSVGTVPYEQYF
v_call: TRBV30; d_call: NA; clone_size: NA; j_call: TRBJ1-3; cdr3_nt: TGTGCCTGGAATGCAGTCTTTGGAAACACCATATATTTT; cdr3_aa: CAWNAVFGNTIYF
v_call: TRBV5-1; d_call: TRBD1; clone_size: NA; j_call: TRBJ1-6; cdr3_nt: TGCGCCAGCAGCCCGCGGGACAGGGAGGCCAGTCAAGATTCACCCCTCCACTTT; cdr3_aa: CASSPRDREASQDSPLHF
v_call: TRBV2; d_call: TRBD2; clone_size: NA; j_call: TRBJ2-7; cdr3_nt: TGTGCCAGCAGTCGGGACTACCCGAGCTCCTACGAGCAGTACTTC; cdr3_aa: CASSRDYPSSYEQYF
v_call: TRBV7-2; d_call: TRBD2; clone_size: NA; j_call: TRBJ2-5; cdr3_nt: TGTGCCAGCAGCTCCTCGGGACTAGCGGGAACTGAGCAGTACTTC; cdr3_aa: CASSSSGLAGTEQYF
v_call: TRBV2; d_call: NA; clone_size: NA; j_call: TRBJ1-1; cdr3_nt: TGTGCCAGCAGTGAAAGGGTGAACACTGAAGCTTTCTTT; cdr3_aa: CASSERVNTEAFF
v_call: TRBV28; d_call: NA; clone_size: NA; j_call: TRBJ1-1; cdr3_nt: TGTGCCAGCAGTTTATCCCGGTACGCTGAAGCTTTCTTT; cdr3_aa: CASSLSRYAEAFF
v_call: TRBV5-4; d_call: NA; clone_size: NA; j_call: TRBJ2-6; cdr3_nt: TGTGCCAGCAGCCCGGCCGCGGTGATCTCTGGGGCCAACGTCCTGACTTTC; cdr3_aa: CASSPAAVISGANVLTF
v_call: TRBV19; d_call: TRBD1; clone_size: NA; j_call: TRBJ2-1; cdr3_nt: TGTGCCAGTAGTATGGTCAGGGCAGGGGGCAATGAGCAGTTCTTC; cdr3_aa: CASSMVRAGGNEQFF
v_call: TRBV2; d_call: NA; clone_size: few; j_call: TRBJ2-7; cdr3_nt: TGTGCCAGCAGTAGACAGGCCGGCTCCTACGAGCAGTACTTC; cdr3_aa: CASSRQAGSYEQYF
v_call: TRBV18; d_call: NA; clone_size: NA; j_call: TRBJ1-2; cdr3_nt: TGTGCCAGCTCACCACCGGGGGGGACAAACTATGGCTACACCTTC; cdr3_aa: CASSPPGGTNYGYTF
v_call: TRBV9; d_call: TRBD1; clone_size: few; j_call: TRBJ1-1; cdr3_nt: TGTGCCAGCACCCCCACCGGTGGACAGGGGACCACTGAAGCTTTCTTT; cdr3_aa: CASTPTGGQGTTEAFF